The clone carrying this T cell receptor (beta chain) is a singleton in its sample. Its specificity is not known. The junction departs from the called germline gene at one end, perhaps through a read error. This entry is derived from a study of metastatic and nonmetastatic thyroid tumors. Study background: Repertoire comparison spanned blood and tumor or nodule tissue of malignant and benign thyroid patients.

Per the authors' pipeline: Construction of a distant-metastasis classifier for papillary thyroid cancer relied on CDR3 differences across clinicopathological groups. Via MiXCR, TCRdb re-called the PCR reads. The V and J calls were determined by TCRdb, not by the authors. The data hold approximately 38,000 clones, with about 15% observed a single time. Thyroid surgery was preceded by no treatment in any patient. Study observations and caveats: Across blood and tumor, TCR beta diversity in malignant thyroid tumors was reportedly significantly higher than in benign nodules.

What was sequenced was tumor tissue. This clonotype originated in a female donor with papillary thyroid cancer or a benign thyroid nodule (not recorded which). Some clones in this sample may be carry-over from other donors' samples.

This CDR3 reads CASSQDYWRPGELFF. DNA for the CDR3: TGCGCCAGCAGCCAAGACTATTGGCGCCCCGGTGAGCTGTTTTTT. The chain couples TRBV4-3 to TRBJ2-2; D not resolved. Germline V CDR1 and CDR2: LGHNA, YSLEER. This CDR3 has 15 amino acids.